This T cell receptor (beta chain) was recorded in a study of T cell responses to AZD1222 COVID-19 vaccine. Study findings and constraints: Distributed over spike, vaccine-associated CD4 TCRs predominated at 160-218 and 743-854. Repertoires were obtained only post-peak T cell response.

The germline V gene has CDR1 SNHLY and CDR2 FYNNEI. V dropped 2 bases and J dropped 7; count of bases not matched to a gene: 3. This CDR3 region has 13 residues. As to this clone: The antigen remains unidentified.

Produced via immunoSEQ multiplex PCR; TCRdb's table is partial and in-frame only. The sample consists of about 76,000 clones, about 74% of them appearing once. Sample: peripheral blood, taken 28 days after the second dose of the MenACWY control vaccine. V usage is TRBV2 and J usage is TRBJ1-2; TRBD1 aligns across 8 bases. The receptor comes from an adult who received the MenACWY meningococcal vaccine as a control. CDR3 sequence: CASSERGTGGYTF. Written as DNA, the CDR3 is TGTGCCAGCAGTGAAAGGGGGACAGGTGGCTACACCTTC.